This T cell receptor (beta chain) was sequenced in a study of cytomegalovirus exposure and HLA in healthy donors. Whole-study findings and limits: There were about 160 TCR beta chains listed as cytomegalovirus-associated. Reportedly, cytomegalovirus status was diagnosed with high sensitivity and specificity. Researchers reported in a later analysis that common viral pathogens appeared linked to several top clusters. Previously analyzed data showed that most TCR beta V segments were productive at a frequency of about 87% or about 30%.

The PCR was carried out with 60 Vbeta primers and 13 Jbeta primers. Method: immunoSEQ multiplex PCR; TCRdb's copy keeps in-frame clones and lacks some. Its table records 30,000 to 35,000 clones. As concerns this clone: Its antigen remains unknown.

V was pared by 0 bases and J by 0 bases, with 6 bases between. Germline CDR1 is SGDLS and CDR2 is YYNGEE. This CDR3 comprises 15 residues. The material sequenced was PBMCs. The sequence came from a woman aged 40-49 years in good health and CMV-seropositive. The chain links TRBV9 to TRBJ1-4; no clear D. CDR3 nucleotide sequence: TGTGCCAGCAGCGTAGGAGTCACAACTAATGAAAAACTGTTTTTT. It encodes CASSVGVTTNEKLFF.